This T cell receptor beta chain was captured in a study of sequential checkpoint blockade in melanoma. For the study at large: Maintenance nivolumab came after either treatment sequence. About two dozen patients had tumor biopsies before treatment and at week 13. Study-wide results and caveats: Rising tumor T-cell fraction and clonality meant about 30 times likelier benefit. For nivolumab-first patients, baseline tumor clonality was associated with response.

Only in-frame clones appear in the TCRdb table, and some are missing; sequencing was by immunoSEQ multiplex PCR. The sample comprises some 7,200 clones, about 20% of which are singletons, and roughly 12% rests with the top ten. This clone was seen a handful of times. Its antigen is as yet unknown. Noted treatment: randomized to nivolumab then ipilimumab (arm A) or the reverse (arm B). There are 13 residues in the CDR3. CDR1 is LGHNT and CDR2 is FRNRAP in the germline V gene. Trimming removed 0 bases from V and 0 bases from J, with 0 bases in between. This chain connects TRBV12-5 to TRBJ1-3; no clear D gene. This clonotype originated in a human donor with melanoma. The input for sequencing was tumor tissue (inferred from file names), taken from a patient given nivolumab and ipilimumab in sequence. The CDR3 is CASGLVSGNTIYF. CDR3 bases: TGTGCTAGTGGTTTGGTCTCTGGAAACACCATATATTTT.